The clone carrying this T cell receptor beta chain appeared a single time. This specimen comes from a study of T cell clones after liver transplantation. Repertoires were generated with immunoSEQ multiplex PCR, while TCRdb's copy carries only in-frame clones and drops some. The sample carries 51,000 or so clones, about 86% recorded once. The CDR3 is 17 residues long. The germline V gene has CDR1 SEHNR and CDR2 FQNEAQ (reference sequence). J lost 4 bases, V lost 4 bases, and 13 bases had no gene match. The chain recombines TRBV7-9 with TRBJ1-2; 9 positions agree with TRBD1. The sample was CD8+ T cells from blood, taken 12 months after liver transplant. This clonotype was sampled from a human patient who received a liver transplant. Some T cells may possibly be graft donor cells. The chain's CDR3 is CASSSFSGTGTTYGYTF. In nucleotides, the CDR3 is TGTGCCAGCAGCTCCTTCTCCGGGACAGGGACAACCTATGGCTACACCTTC.